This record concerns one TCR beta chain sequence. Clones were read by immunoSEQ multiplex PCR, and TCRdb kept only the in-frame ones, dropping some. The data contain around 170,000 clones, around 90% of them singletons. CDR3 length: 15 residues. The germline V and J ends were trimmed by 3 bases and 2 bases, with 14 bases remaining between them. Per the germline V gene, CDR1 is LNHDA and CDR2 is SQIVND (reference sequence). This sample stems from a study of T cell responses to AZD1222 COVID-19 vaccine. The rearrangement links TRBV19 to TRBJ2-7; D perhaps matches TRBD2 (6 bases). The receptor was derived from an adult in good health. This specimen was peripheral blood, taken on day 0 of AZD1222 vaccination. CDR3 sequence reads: CASSILPGAAYEQYF. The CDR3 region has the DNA TGTGCCAGTAGTATTCTCCCGGGAGCCGCCTACGAGCAGTACTTC.